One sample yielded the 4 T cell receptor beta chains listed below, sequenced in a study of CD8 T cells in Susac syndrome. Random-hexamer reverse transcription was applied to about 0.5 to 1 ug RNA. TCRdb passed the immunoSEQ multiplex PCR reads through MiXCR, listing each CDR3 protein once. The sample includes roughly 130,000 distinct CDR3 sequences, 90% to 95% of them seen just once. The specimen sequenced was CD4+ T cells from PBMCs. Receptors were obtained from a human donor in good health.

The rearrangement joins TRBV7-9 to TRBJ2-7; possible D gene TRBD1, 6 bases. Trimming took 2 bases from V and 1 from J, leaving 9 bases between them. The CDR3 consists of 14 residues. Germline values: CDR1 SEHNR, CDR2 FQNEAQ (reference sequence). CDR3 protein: CASSLLQGSYEQYF. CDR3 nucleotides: TGTGCCAGCAGCTTATTGCAGGGGTCCTACGAGCAGTACTTC.

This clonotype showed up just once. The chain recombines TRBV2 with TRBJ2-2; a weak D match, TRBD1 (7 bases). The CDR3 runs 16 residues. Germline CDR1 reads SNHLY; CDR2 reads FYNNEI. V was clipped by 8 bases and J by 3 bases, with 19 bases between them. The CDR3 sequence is CASLGGRAGYTGELFF. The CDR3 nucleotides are TGTGCCAGCTTAGGGGGCAGGGCGGGATACACCGGGGAGCTGTTTTTT.

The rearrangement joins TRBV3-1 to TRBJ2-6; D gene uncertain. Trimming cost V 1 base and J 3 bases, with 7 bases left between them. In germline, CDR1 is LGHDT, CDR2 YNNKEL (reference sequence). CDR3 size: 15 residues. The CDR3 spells CASSQGGFGANVLTF. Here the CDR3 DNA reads TGTGCCAGCAGCCAAGGGGGTTTTGGGGCCAACGTCCTGACTTTC.

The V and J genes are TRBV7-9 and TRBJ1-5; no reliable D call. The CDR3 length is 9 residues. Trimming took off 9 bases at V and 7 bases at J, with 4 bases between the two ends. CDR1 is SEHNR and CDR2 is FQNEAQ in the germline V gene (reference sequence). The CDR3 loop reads CASKQPQHF. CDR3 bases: TGTGCCAGTAAACAGCCCCAGCATTTT.